This entry lists 9 T cell receptor beta chains sequenced from one sample in a study of cytomegalovirus exposure and HLA in healthy donors. The study ran its PCR with 60 Vbeta and 13 Jbeta primers. Generated by immunoSEQ multiplex PCR, the TCRdb table keeps only in-frame clones and is missing some. The sample carries about 210,000 clones, roughly 82% recorded once. The sample consisted of PBMCs. All receptors derive from a man aged 35 to 55 in good health and CMV-seropositive.

The chain links TRBV2 to TRBJ2-7; the match to TRBD2 covers 12 bases. V dropped 3 bases and J dropped 4; count of bases not matched to a gene: 1. Per germline, CDR1 SNHLY and CDR2 FYNNEI. The CDR3 spans 14 residues. The CDR3 reads CASSDGLAGYEQYV. In nucleotides, the CDR3 is TGTGCCAGCAGTGACGGACTAGCGGGATACGAGCAGTACGTC.

The chain carries TRBV5-4 and TRBJ2-7, with 8 bases that match TRBD2. In germline, CDR1 is SGHNT, CDR2 YYREEE (reference sequence). V lost 4 bases, J lost 3 bases, and 6 bases stayed unmatched. The CDR3 sequence is 14 residues long. DNA of the CDR3: TGTGCCAGCAGCCCTACCGGGACTAGCTACGAGCAGTACTTC. This codes for CASSPTGTSYEQYF.

The gene calls are TRBV13 and TRBJ2-1; 9 bases are shared with TRBD1. Germline lookup yields CDR1 PRHDT and CDR2 FYEKMQ (reference sequence). The CDR3 spans 16 residues. V lost 2 bases, J lost 2 bases, and 4 bases stayed unmatched. The CDR3 is CASSLLTGGTYNEQFF. CDR3 DNA: TGTGCCAGCAGCTTACTCACAGGGGGCACCTACAATGAGCAGTTCTTC.

The CDR3 protein is CASSEKLAGGYTGELFF. For the CDR3, the DNA is TGTGCCAGCAGTGAAAAACTAGCGGGAGGGTACACCGGGGAGCTGTTTTTT. This chain uses TRBV2 with TRBJ2-2; 13 nucleotides match TRBD2. CDR3 size: 17 residues. V shed 2 bases, J shed 3 bases, and the junction held 3 bases outside the gene matches. Germline V lookup: CDR1 SNHLY, CDR2 FYNNEI. Using reference TRBV2 and TRBJ2-2 for the parts outside the CDR3, the full variable domain is EPEVTQTPSHQVTQMGQEVILRCVPISNHLYFYWYRQILGQKVEFLVSFYNNEISEKSEIFDDQFSVERPDGSNFTLKIRSTKLEDSAMYFCASSEKLAGGYTGELFFGEGSRLTVL.

The rearrangement links TRBV5-5 to TRBJ2-7; 10 bases line up with TRBD2. The germline gives CDR1 SGHKS, CDR2 YYEKEE (reference sequence). This CDR3 has 16 amino acids. V gave up 1 base and J gave up 1 base; unmatched junction bases: 5. CDR3 in DNA: TGTGCCAGCAGCTTGCTGGGACTAGCGAGGTCCTACGAGCAGTACTTC. Encoded protein: CASSLLGLARSYEQYF.

The chain has TRBV5-6 and TRBJ1-5; no definite D call. The CDR3 is 15 amino acids. Trimming pared 4 bases from V and 4 bases from J, leaving 15 bases between. The germline V gene encodes CDR1 SGHDT and CDR2 YYEEEE. CDR3 DNA sequence: TGTGCCAGCAGCCACAGTGGGTGGTGGAATCAGCCCCAGCATTTT. Amino acids: CASSHSGWWNQPQHF. Full variable domain (outside the CDR3, taken from reference TRBV5-6 and TRBJ1-5): DAGVTQSPTHLIKTRGQQVTLRCSPKSGHDTVSWYQQALGQGPQFIFQYYEEEERQRGNFPDRFSGHQFPNYSSELNVNALLLGDSALYLCASSHSGWWNQPQHFGDGTRLSIL.

V usage is TRBV5-1 and J usage is TRBJ2-5; the D is unclear. Trimming took 2 bases from V and 5 from J, leaving 10 bases between them. This CDR3 comprises 13 residues. CDR1 and CDR2 (germline): SGHRS, YFSETQ. The CDR3 loop is CASSLSSTETQYF. The CDR3 DNA is TGCGCCAGCAGCTTATCCAGTACGGAGACCCAGTACTTC.

The chain recombines TRBV5-1 with TRBJ2-1, with a tentative D call TRBD2 (5 bases). V was trimmed by 8 bases and J by 4 bases, leaving 16 bases between them. Germline V gene sequence: CDR1 SGHRS, CDR2 YFSETQ. The CDR3 extends over 14 amino acids. CDR3 nucleotide sequence: TGCGCCAGTCGATCAGGCGGGCCATACAATGAGCAGTTCTTC. It translates to CASRSGGPYNEQFF.

This chain uses TRBV9 with TRBJ2-7, with 7 bases identical to TRBD2. After removal of 7 bases from V and 3 bases from J, the junction contained 13 bases not matched to a gene. Germline V gene sequence: CDR1 SGDLS, CDR2 YYNGEE. CDR3 length: 15 amino acids. CDR3 sequence reads: CASLDLLAEIYEQYF. The CDR3 region has the DNA TGTGCCAGCTTGGATCTTCTAGCGGAAATCTACGAGCAGTACTTC.